The 18 T cell receptor beta chains below come from one sample, sequenced in a study of blood T cell repertoires in COVID-19. Repertoires were generated with immunoSEQ multiplex PCR, while TCRdb's copy carries only in-frame clones and drops some. The sample carries roughly 49,000 clones, 90% to 95% recorded once. Sequenced: peripheral blood. These receptors originate from a man between 60 and 75 years old with COVID-19, enrolled during active disease.

V is TRBV28 and J is TRBJ1-2; tentative D call: TRBD1 (6 bases). Germline values: CDR1 MDHEN, CDR2 SYDVKM. Trimming removed 4 bases at V and 4 bases at J, with 19 bases between. There are 16 residues in the CDR3. The CDR3: CASSSNRGAGGYGYTF. The CDR3 DNA reads as TGTGCCAGCAGTTCTAATCGGGGGGCTGGTGGCTATGGCTACACCTTC.

V gene TRBV3-1 (or the pseudogene TRBV3-2) combines with J gene TRBJ1-1, with 7 bases that match TRBD1. The trim removed 3 bases at V and 11 bases at J, leaving 12 bases unmatched. The CDR3 contains 14 residues. Germline CDR1 is LGHDT and CDR2 is YNNKEL (reference sequence). CDR3 DNA sequence: TGTGCCAGCAGCCAGGACGACAGGGCCTATGACGCTTTCTTT. Residues: CASSQDDRAYDAFF.

V gene TRBV5-1 combines with J gene TRBJ2-2, with 8 bases identical to TRBD1. Unmatched junction bases numbered 7, after V lost 5 bases and J lost 1 base. The length of the CDR3 is 16 residues. Germline assignment: CDR1 SGHRS and CDR2 YFSETQ. For the CDR3, the DNA is TGCGCCAGCAGTTTAACCGGGACAGGGAACACCGGGGAGCTGTTTTTT. Protein product: CASSLTGTGNTGELFF.

This chain uses TRBV28 with TRBJ1-4, with TRBD1 matching over 7 bases. CDR3 length equals 14 residues. V was pared by 6 bases and J by 10 bases, with 11 bases of the junction left unmatched. Germline V gene data show CDR1 as MDHEN and CDR2 as SYDVKM. CDR3 amino acids: CASSSGTAVGKLFF. In DNA, the CDR3 is TGTGCCAGCAGCTCCGGGACAGCGGTTGGAAAACTGTTTTTT.

The chain joins TRBV6-5 to TRBJ2-7, with D possibly TRBD2 on 5 matching bases. V was shortened by 0 bases and J by 3 bases, with 12 bases between the two germline ends. Germline CDR1 MNHEY, CDR2 SVGAGI. The CDR3 covers 15 residues. The CDR3 here is CASSYSKVRVYEQYF. CDR3 nucleotides: TGTGCCAGCAGTTACTCGAAGGTGCGGGTCTACGAGCAGTACTTC.

This sequence joins TRBV5-1 and TRBJ1-2, with 9 bases lining up with TRBD1. CDR3 length: 14 residues. Trimming cost V 0 bases and J 6 bases; bases outside gene matches: 3. Germline CDR1 reads SGHRS; CDR2 reads YFSETQ. DNA of the CDR3: TGCGCCAGCAGCTTGGCACAGGGGGCCCATGGCTACACCTTC. Its translation is CASSLAQGAHGYTF.

This clone was detected only a few times. The V and J genes are TRBV9 and TRBJ2-1; 11 bases agree with TRBD2. Unmatched junction bases numbered 5, after V lost 3 bases and J lost 3 bases. The CDR3 has 16 residues. The V gene's germline CDR1 is SGDLS and CDR2 YYNGEE. CDR3 region: CASSALLAGGYNEQFF. In DNA, the CDR3 is TGTGCCAGCAGCGCACTCCTAGCGGGGGGCTACAATGAGCAGTTCTTC.

This chain uses TRBV4-2 with TRBJ2-7, with 9 bases aligning to TRBD2. The CDR3 consists of 15 residues. The germline V gene encodes CDR1 LGHNA and CDR2 YNFKEQ. The trim removed 0 bases at V and 4 bases at J, leaving 4 bases unmatched. The CDR3 region has the DNA TGTGCCAGCAGCCAAGATAAGCTAGCGGGATACGAGCAGTACTTC. Its protein is CASSQDKLAGYEQYF.

The genes are TRBV7-2 and TRBJ2-1; TRBD2 matches at 8 bases. V shed 5 bases and J 8 bases; nucleotides not matched to a gene: 17. Germline lookup yields CDR1 SGHTA and CDR2 FQGNSA. The CDR3 length is 17 residues. CDR3 in amino acids: CASSRKPGGTRSDEQFF. CDR3 sequence (DNA): TGTGCCAGCAGCCGTAAGCCGGGAGGGACTAGGAGCGATGAGCAGTTCTTC.

There are a few counts of this clone. V usage is TRBV4-1 and J usage is TRBJ2-7; a weak D match, TRBD1 (6 bases). The germline CDR1 and CDR2 sequences are MGHRA and YSYEKL. V shed 3 bases and J shed 5 bases, with 11 bases lying between them. This CDR3 spans 13 amino acids. The CDR3 is CASSQDRFHEQYF. The CDR3, as DNA: TGCGCCAGCAGCCAGGACAGATTCCACGAGCAGTACTTC.

Here the CDR3 DNA reads TGTGCCAGCAGTTTGGTGGGACAGGGAGGGGGTCAGCCCCAGCATTTT. This gives the protein CASSLVGQGGGQPQHF. This chain uses TRBV27 with TRBJ1-5, with 9 bases that match TRBD1. The CDR3 runs 16 residues. CDR1 MNHEY and CDR2 SMNVEV come from the germline V gene (reference sequence). V shed 3 bases and J 6 bases; nucleotides not matched to a gene: 9.

V gene TRBV12-3 or TRBV12-4 combines with J gene TRBJ1-1; D uncertain. CDR3 length: 13 amino acids. V dropped 6 bases and J dropped 5 bases, with 13 bases sitting between them. The CDR3: CASSRAGWTEAFF. CDR3 bases: TGTGCCAGCAGCCGAGCGGGGTGGACTGAAGCTTTCTTT.

The chain links TRBV18 to TRBJ1-1; possibly TRBD1 for D (6 bases). CDR1 is KGHSH and CDR2 is LQKENI in the germline V gene. This CDR3 region has 14 residues. The germline V and J ends were trimmed by 4 bases and 5 bases, with 14 bases remaining between them. The CDR3 protein is CASSLDNQGTEAFF. CDR3 sequence (DNA): TGTGCCAGCTCACTGGATAACCAGGGGACTGAAGCTTTCTTT.

The chain uses TRBV5-5 and TRBJ2-1; D possibly corresponds to TRBD2 (6 bases). Trimming left V 3 bases short and J 4 bases short, with 17 bases between. Germline V gene lookup returns CDR1 SGHKS and CDR2 YYEKEE (reference sequence). The CDR3 has 16 amino acids. The CDR3 loop is CASSYSGTGTYNEQFF. In DNA, the CDR3 is TGTGCCAGCAGCTATTCCGGGACCGGGACTTACAATGAGCAGTTCTTC.

This chain links TRBV27 with TRBJ1-2, with 7 bases that match TRBD1. J was trimmed by 5 bases and V by 4 bases; bases with no gene match: 10. Germline CDR1 MNHEY, CDR2 SMNVEV (reference sequence). The CDR3 is 15 residues long. This chain's CDR3 is CASSSQGDLFYGYTF. CDR3 bases: TGTGCCAGCAGTTCGCAGGGGGATCTTTTTTATGGCTACACCTTC.

The rearrangement uses TRBV10-2 and TRBJ2-5, with 7 bases fitting TRBD2. With 6 bases clipped from V and 6 bases from J, the junction kept 10 bases outside the gene matches. CDR1 is WSHSY, CDR2 SAAADI, per germline. The CDR3 is made up of 14 amino acids. CDR3 sequence (DNA): TGCGCCAGCAGGGACCCCGGCGGGGGAAAGACCCAGTACTTC. Amino acids: CASRDPGGGKTQYF.

The gene calls are TRBV12-3 or TRBV12-4 and TRBJ1-6; D possibly corresponds to TRBD1 (5 bases). V gave up 6 bases and J gave up 14 bases, with 14 bases separating them. This CDR3 contains 12 residues. The DNA of the CDR3 is TGTGCCAGCAGCCCAGGGCCGGGGGCCCTCCACTTT. It specifies CASSPGPGALHF.

This chain joins TRBV5-4 and TRBJ2-1, with 16 nucleotides matching TRBD2. J was trimmed by 8 bases and V by 5 bases; bases with no gene match: 10. Germline-derived CDR1 and CDR2 are SGHNT and YYREEE (reference sequence). This CDR3 spans 17 amino acids. The CDR3 DNA reads TGTGCCAGCAGTCGTCCCGGGACTAGCGGGAGGGGGCATGAGCAGTTCTTC. As protein: CASSRPGTSGRGHEQFF. The full variable domain, its missing parts supplied by reference TRBV5-4 and TRBJ2-1, is ETGVTQSPTHLIKTRGQQVTLRCSSQSGHNTVSWYQQALGQGPQFIFQYYREEENGRGNFPPRFSGLQFPNYSSELNVNALELDDSALYLCASSRPGTSGRGHEQFFGPGTRLTVL.